This TCR beta chain originates from a study of cytomegalovirus exposure and HLA in healthy donors. Study-level results: The study reported that TCR beta sequences accurately predicted HLA-A and HLA-B alleles in most subjects.

V lost 0 bases and J lost 1; bases outside the gene matches: 0. This CDR3 comprises 16 residues. CDR1 and CDR2 (germline): MNHEY, SVGAGI. Donors sampled were nominally healthy, though unrecorded immune exposures were likely. PCR used 60 Vbeta primers and 13 Jbeta primers. TCRdb's copy holds only in-frame clones and misses some; the assay was immunoSEQ multiplex PCR. The table records 110,000 or so clones, 82% of them present only once. Note on this clone: No antigen is known for it.

This receptor was identified in a woman aged 18-30 years in good health and CMV-seronegative. The rearrangement joins TRBV6-5 to TRBJ2-6, with TRBD2 identical over 7 bases. Input material: PBMCs. CDR3 protein: CASSYSGGSGANVLTF. The CDR3 region has the DNA TGTGCCAGCAGTTACTCGGGAGGGTCTGGGGCCAACGTCCTGACTTTC.